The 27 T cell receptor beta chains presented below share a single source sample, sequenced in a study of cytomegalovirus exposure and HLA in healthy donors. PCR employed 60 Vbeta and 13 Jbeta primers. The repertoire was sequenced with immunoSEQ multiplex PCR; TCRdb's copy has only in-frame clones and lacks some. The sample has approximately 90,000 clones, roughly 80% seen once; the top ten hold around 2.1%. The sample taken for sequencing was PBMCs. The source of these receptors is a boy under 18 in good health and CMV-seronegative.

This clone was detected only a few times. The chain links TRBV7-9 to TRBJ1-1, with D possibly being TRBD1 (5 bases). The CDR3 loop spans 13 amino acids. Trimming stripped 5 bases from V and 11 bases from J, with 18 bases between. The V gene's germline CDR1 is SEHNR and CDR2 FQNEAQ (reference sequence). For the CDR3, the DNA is TGTGCCAGCAGCCCATCCGACAGACACAATGCTTTCTTT. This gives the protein CASSPSDRHNAFF.

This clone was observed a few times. CDR3 sequence reads: CASRLTRTGNTEAFF. The CDR3 coding sequence is TGTGCCAGCAGACTCACTCGGACAGGGAACACTGAAGCTTTCTTT. V and J are TRBV28 and TRBJ1-1, with 7 bases matching TRBD1. Germline loops: CDR1 MDHEN, CDR2 SYDVKM. Trimming took 6 bases from V and 1 from J; bases not matched to a gene: 8. The length of the CDR3 is 15 residues.

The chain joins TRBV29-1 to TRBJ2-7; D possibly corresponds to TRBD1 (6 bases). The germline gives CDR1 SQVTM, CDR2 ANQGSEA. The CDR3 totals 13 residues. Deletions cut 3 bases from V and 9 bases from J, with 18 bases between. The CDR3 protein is CSVDVRGSHGQYF. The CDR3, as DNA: TGCAGCGTTGATGTTAGGGGGAGTCACGGGCAGTACTTC.

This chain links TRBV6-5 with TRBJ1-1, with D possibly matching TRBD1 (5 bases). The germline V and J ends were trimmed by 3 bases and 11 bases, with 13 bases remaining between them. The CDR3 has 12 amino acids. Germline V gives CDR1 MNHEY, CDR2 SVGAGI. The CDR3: CASSYNGGEAFF. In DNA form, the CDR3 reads TGTGCCAGCAGTTATAACGGGGGGGAGGCTTTCTTT.

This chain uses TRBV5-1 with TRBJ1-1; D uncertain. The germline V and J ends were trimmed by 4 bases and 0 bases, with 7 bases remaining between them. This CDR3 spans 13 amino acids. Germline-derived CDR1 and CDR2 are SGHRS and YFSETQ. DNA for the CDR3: TGCGCCAGCAGCGTGCGAATGAACACTGAAGCTTTCTTT. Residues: CASSVRMNTEAFF.

The CDR3 DNA follows: TGTGCCAGCAGTTGGTCAAACAGGGCGACCGGGGACGAGCAGTACTTC. Protein sequence: CASSWSNRATGDEQYF. This chain connects TRBV6-5 to TRBJ2-7; TRBD1 is a possible D gene (6 bases). The CDR3 runs to 16 residues. CDR1 and CDR2 (germline): MNHEY, SVGAGI. The V end was cut by 4 bases, the J end by 5 bases, with 21 bases between.

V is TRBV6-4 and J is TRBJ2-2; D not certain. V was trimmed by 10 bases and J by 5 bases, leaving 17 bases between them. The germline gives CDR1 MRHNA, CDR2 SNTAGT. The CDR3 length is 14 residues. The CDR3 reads CATSRGFGTGELFF. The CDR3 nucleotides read TGTGCCACGTCGCGAGGTTTTGGGACCGGGGAGCTGTTTTTT.

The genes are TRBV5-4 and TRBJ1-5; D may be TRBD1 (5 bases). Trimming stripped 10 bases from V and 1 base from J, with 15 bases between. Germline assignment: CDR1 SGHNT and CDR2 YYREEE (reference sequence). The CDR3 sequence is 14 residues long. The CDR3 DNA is TGTGCCTTCCAAAACCCAGGGAGCAATCAGCCCCAGCATTTT. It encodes CAFQNPGSNQPQHF.

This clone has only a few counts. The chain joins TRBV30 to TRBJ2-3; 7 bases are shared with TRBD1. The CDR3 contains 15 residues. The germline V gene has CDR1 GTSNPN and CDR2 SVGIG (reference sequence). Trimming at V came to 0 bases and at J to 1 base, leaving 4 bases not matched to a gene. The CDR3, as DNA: TGTGCCTGGAGTGTTGGGACAGTGGGCACAGATACGCAGTATTTT. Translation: CAWSVGTVGTDTQYF.

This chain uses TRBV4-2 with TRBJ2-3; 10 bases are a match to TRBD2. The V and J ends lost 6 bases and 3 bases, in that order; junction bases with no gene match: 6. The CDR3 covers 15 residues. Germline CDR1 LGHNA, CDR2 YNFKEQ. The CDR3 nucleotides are TGTGCCAGCAGTCTTTCGACTAGCGGGACAGATACGCAGTATTTT. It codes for CASSLSTSGTDTQYF.

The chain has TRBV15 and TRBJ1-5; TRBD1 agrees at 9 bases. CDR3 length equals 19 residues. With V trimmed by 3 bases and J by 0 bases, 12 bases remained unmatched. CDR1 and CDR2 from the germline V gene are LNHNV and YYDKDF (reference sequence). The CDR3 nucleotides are TGTGCCACCAGCAGTCCCTGGGACAGGGAGGAATATAGCAATCAGCCCCAGCATTTT. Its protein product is CATSSPWDREEYSNQPQHF.

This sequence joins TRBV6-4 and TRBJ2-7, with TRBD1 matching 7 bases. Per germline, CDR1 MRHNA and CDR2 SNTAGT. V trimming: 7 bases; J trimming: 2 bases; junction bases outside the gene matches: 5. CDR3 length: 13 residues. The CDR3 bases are TGTGCCAGCAATGGGACAGTCCCCTACGAGCAGTACTTC. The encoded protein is CASNGTVPYEQYF.

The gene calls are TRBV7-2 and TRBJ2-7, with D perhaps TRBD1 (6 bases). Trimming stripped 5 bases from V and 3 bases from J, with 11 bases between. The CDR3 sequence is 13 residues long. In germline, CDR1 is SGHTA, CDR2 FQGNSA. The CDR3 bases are TGTGCCAGCAGCCTAAACAGGGACTACGAGCAGTACTTC. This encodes CASSLNRDYEQYF.

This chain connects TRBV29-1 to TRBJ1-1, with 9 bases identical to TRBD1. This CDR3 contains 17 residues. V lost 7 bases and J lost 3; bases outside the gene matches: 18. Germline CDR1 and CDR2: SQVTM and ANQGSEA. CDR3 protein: CSGAGTGPSLGDTEAFF. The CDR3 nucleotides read TGCAGCGGGGCCGGGACAGGGCCATCTCTAGGGGACACTGAAGCTTTCTTT.

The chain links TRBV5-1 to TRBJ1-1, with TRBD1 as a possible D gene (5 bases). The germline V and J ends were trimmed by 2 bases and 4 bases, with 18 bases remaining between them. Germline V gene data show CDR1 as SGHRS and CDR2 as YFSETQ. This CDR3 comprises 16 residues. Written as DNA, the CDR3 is TGCGCCAGCAGCTTTAGGGGCTCGAGTGGCCTCACTGAAGCTTTCTTT. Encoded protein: CASSFRGSSGLTEAFF.

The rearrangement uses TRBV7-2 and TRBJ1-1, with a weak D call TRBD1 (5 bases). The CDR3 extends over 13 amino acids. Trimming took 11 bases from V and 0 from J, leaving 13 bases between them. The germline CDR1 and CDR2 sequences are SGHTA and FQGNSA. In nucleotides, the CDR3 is TGTGCCGGGGCGGGGTCAATGAACACTGAAGCTTTCTTT. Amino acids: CAGAGSMNTEAFF.

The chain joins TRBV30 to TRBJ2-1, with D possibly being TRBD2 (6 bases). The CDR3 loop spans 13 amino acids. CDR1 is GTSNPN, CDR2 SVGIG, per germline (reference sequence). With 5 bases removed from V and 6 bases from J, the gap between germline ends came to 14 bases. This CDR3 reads CAWVREGSNEQFF. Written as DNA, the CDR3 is TGTGCCTGGGTGCGGGAAGGGAGCAATGAGCAGTTCTTC.

This chain's CDR3 is CASSRRTVDNEQFF. As DNA, the CDR3 is TGCGCCAGCAGCCGTCGGACAGTGGACAATGAGCAGTTCTTC. The rearrangement links TRBV5-1 to TRBJ2-1, with D perhaps matching TRBD1 (6 bases). The CDR3 runs to 14 residues. From germline, CDR1 is SGHRS and CDR2 YFSETQ. Trimming left V 4 bases short and J 5 bases short, with 13 bases between.

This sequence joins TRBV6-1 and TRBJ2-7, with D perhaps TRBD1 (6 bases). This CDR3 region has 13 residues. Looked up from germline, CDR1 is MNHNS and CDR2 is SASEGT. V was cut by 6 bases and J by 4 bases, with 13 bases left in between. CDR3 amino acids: CASRPKGGYEQYF. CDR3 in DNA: TGTGCCAGCAGACCAAAAGGGGGATACGAGCAGTACTTC.

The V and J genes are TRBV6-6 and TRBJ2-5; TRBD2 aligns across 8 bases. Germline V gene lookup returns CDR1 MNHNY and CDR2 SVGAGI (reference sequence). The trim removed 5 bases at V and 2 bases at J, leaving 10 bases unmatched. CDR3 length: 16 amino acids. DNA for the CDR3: TGTGCCAGCAGTGTGACACGGGAGGGACCACAAGAGACCCAGTACTTC. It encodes CASSVTREGPQETQYF.

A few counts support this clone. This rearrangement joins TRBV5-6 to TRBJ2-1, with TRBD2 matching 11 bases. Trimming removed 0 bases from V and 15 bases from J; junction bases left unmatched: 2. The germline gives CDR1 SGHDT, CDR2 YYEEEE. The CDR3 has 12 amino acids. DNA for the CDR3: TGTGCCAGCAGCTTGGGGACTAGCGGGCGGTTCTTC. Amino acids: CASSLGTSGRFF.

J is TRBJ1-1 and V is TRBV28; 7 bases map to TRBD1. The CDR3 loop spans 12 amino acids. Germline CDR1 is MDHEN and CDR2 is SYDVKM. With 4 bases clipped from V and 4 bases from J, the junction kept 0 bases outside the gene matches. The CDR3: CASSSGGTEAFF. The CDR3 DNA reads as TGTGCCAGCAGTTCAGGGGGCACTGAAGCTTTCTTT.

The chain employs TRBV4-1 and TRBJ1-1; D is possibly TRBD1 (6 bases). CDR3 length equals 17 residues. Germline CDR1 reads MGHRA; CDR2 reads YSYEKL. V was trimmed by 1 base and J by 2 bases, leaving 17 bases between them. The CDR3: CASSQATRGQRNTEAFF. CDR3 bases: TGCGCCAGCAGCCAAGCCACCAGGGGCCAGAGAAACACTGAAGCTTTCTTT.

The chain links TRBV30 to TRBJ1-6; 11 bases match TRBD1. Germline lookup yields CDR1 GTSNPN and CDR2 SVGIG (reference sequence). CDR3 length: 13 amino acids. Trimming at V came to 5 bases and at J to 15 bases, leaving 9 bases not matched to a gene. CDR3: CAWGGQGASRLHF. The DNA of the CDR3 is TGTGCCTGGGGAGGACAGGGGGCTTCGCGCCTCCACTTT.

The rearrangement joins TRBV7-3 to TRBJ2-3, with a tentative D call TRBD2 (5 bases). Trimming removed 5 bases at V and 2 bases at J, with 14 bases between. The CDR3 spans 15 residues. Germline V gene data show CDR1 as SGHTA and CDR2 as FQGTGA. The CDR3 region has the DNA TGTGCCAGCAGCCCAAGGGCGGGCTACACAGATACGCAGTATTTT. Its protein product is CASSPRAGYTDTQYF.

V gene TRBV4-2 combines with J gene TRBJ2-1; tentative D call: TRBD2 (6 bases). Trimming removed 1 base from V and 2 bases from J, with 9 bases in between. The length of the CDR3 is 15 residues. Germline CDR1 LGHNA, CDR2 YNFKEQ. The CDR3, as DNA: TGTGCCAGCAGCCAAGTTCTAGCGCCCTACAATGAGCAGTTCTTC. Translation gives CASSQVLAPYNEQFF.

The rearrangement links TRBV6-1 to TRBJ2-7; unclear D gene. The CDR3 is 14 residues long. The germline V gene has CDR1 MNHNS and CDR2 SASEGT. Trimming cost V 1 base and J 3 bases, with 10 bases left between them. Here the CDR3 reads CASSEGLENYEQYF. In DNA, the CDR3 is TGTGCCAGCAGTGAAGGTCTAGAGAACTACGAGCAGTACTTC.